The 9 T cell receptor beta chains given below trace back to one sample, sequenced in a study of blood T cells in healthy people across ages. Primers used in a second PCR of roughly 6 to 11 cycles were a sample-barcoded 5' primer and a J-beta primer mix. Using its own MiXCR run on the 5' RACE reads, TCRdb lists one record per CDR3 protein. Of 1.5 million to 1.8 million distinct CDR3 sequences listed, around 40% are singletons. Sequencing input: blood. The origin of the receptors is a young woman in good health.

This clonotype has only a few counts. This chain links TRBV7-2 with TRBJ2-7; D possibly corresponds to TRBD2 (7 bases). V lost 1 base and J 2 bases, leaving 12 bases between the germline ends. CDR1 is SGHTA and CDR2 is FQGNSA in the germline V gene. The CDR3 has 15 amino acids. CDR3 residues: CASSLEAGTTYEQYF. For the CDR3, the DNA is TGTGCCAGCAGCTTAGAAGCGGGGACAACCTACGAGCAGTACTTC.

This rearrangement joins TRBV7-2 to TRBJ2-5, with TRBD1 matching over 9 bases. The J call may be wrong; the DNA end is better matched by TRBJ2-7. Germline lookup yields CDR1 SGHTA and CDR2 FQGNSA. This CDR3 has 15 amino acids. This CDR3 is CASSLEGQGGYEQYF. CDR3 nucleotide sequence: TGTGCCAGCAGCTTAGAGGGACAGGGCGGCTACGAGCAGTACTTC.

This clonotype was counted a few times. The gene calls are TRBV6-5 and TRBJ2-3; D tentatively reads TRBD1 or TRBD2 (5 bases each). This CDR3 contains 14 residues. The germline V and J ends were trimmed by 6 bases and 1 base, with 11 bases remaining between them. CDR1 and CDR2 from the germline V gene are MNHEY and SVGAGI. The CDR3 sequence is CASRRDPGTDTQYF. The CDR3 DNA sequence: TGTGCCAGCAGGAGGGACCCCGGCACAGATACGCAGTATTTT.

The rearrangement uses TRBV5-1 and TRBJ2-1, with TRBD2 matching 10 bases. The J segment lost 10 bases and the V segment lost 5 bases, leaving 12 bases of the junction unmatched. This CDR3 is 15 amino acids long. The V gene's germline CDR1 is SGHRS and CDR2 YFSETQ. The CDR3 coding sequence is TGCGCCAGCAGGGTTTCTGGGTTAGCGGGAGGAGAGCAGTTCTTC. Protein sequence: CASRVSGLAGGEQFF.

V usage is TRBV3-1 and J usage is TRBJ2-5, with 10 bases fitting TRBD1. Germline CDR1 reads LGHDT; CDR2 reads YNNKEL (reference sequence). This CDR3 is 16 amino acids long. Trimming cost V 0 bases and J 3 bases; bases outside gene matches: 4. The CDR3 spells CASSQEGTGAKETQYF. The CDR3 coding sequence is TGTGCCAGCAGCCAAGAGGGGACAGGGGCAAAAGAGACCCAGTACTTC.

About this clonotype itself: The junction departs from the called germline gene at one end, perhaps through a read error. J is TRBJ2-7 and V is TRBV4-3; no firm D call. The CDR3 length is 15 residues. The germline CDR1 and CDR2 sequences are LGHNA and YSLEER. CDR3 loop: CACSQDGSIAYEQYF. DNA for the CDR3: TGCGCCTGCAGCCAAGATGGGTCCATTGCCTACGAGCAGTACTTC.

Only one count was recorded for this clonotype. The rearrangement uses TRBV20-1 and TRBJ1-2; D gene uncertain. V lost 0 bases and J 8 bases, leaving 19 bases between the germline ends. The germline V gene has CDR1 DFQATT and CDR2 SNEGSKA (reference sequence). CDR3 length: 15 residues. The CDR3 DNA reads TGCAGTGCTAGAGAGGGCGGCGAGTCCACCAGGGGCTACACCTTC. It specifies CSAREGGESTRGYTF.

This chain links TRBV20-1 with TRBJ1-5, with 7 bases aligning to TRBD1. J gave up 10 bases and V 3 bases, and 9 bases lay outside the gene matches. This CDR3 has 13 amino acids. Germline-derived CDR1 and CDR2 are DFQATT and SNEGSKA (reference sequence). In nucleotides, the CDR3 is TGCAGTGCTAGCCGCGTCAGGGACAGCCCCCAGCATTTT. Its translation: CSASRVRDSPQHF.

This clonotype has a handful of counts. The V gene is TRBV7-2, the J gene TRBJ2-1; TRBD2 aligns across 9 bases. The CDR3 is 16 residues long. Germline values: CDR1 SGHTA, CDR2 FQGNSA. J gave up 5 bases and V 1 base, and 6 bases lay outside the gene matches. CDR3 sequence: CASSLGGLAGNNEQFF. The DNA for the CDR3 is TGTGCCAGCAGCTTAGGGGGCCTAGCGGGAAACAATGAGCAGTTCTTC.